This T cell receptor (beta chain) originates from a study of OX40 agonist ivuxolimab in advanced cancers. As for the study in general: Dose-escalation patients suffered from hepatocellular carcinoma, melanoma, renal cell or head and neck cancer. Allowance was made for prior anti-PD-1, anti-PD-L1 or anti-CTLA-4 therapy, and approximately 41% had some.

Study findings and constraints: Within 6 weeks, CD4+ and CD8+ blood T cells expanded clonally at 0.1 to 3.0 mg/kg. Low levels of normalized T-cell clonal expansion also appeared in some nonresponders.

A remark on this clone: The antigen is unknown.

Trimming shortened V by 1 base and J by 5 bases, and 9 bases separated the two germline ends. The CDR3 spans 14 residues. Germline-derived CDR1 and CDR2 are MGHRA and YSYEKL. The table came from immunoSEQ multiplex PCR; TCRdb's copy has only in-frame clones and leaves some out. The sample holds roughly 75,000 clones, over 85% seen once. This TCR derives from an adult with an advanced solid tumor such as melanoma, head and neck, liver or kidney cancer. The specimen was CD4+ or CD8+ T cells sorted from blood, collected in a trial of the OX40 agonist ivuxolimab. This chain joins TRBV4-1 and TRBJ1-5, with D maybe TRBD1 (5 bases). CDR3 DNA sequence: TGCGCCAGCAGCCAAGTCCCAGGGTATCAGCCCCAGCATTTT. Its translation is CASSQVPGYQPQHF.